A single sample gave rise to the 2 T cell receptor beta chains below, sequenced in a study of cytomegalovirus exposure and HLA in healthy donors. Here immunoSEQ multiplex PCR was the method, and the copy in TCRdb shows in-frame clones only, minus some. The sample lists over 90,000 clones; about 94% were seen once. The sample was PBMCs. These receptors were taken from a woman aged 18-29 years in good health and CMV-seronegative.

CDR3 bases: TGTGCTAGTGGTTTGGTAGGAGTTAGTCGGGGCGAGCAGTACTTC. Translated: CASGLVGVSRGEQYF. The chain employs TRBV12-5 and TRBJ2-7; tentatively, D is TRBD2 (5 bases). Germline CDR1 is LGHNT and CDR2 is FRNRAP. Deletions cut 0 bases from V and 6 bases from J, with 15 bases between. The CDR3 runs 15 residues.

The gene calls are TRBV2 and TRBJ2-5, with D possibly matching TRBD2 (6 bases). This CDR3 has 16 amino acids. In germline, CDR1 is SNHLY, CDR2 FYNNEI. Trimming stripped 5 bases from V and 5 bases from J, with 21 bases between. The CDR3 sequence is CASSPNPIGGGETQYF. As DNA, the CDR3 is TGTGCCAGCAGTCCTAATCCGATCGGTGGGGGGGAGACCCAGTACTTC.